The present TCR beta chain was sequenced within a study of identical twins. General study findings and limits: Analyses of zero insertions could be partly confounded by invariant MAIT and iNKT cells.

V gave up 4 bases and J gave up 0 bases; unmatched junction bases: 8. Germline V gene sequence: CDR1 LGHNA, CDR2 YNFKEQ. The CDR3 totals 17 residues. This clonotype was picked up many times. No antigen is known for it. TCRdb reprocessed the 5' RACE reads via MiXCR and lists one record per CDR3 protein. The sample includes some 590,000 distinct CDR3 sequences, 7.5% to 10% of them seen just once. The sample was also reused in another study, on yellow fever vaccine responses in identical twins.

The sample comprised PBMCs. V gene TRBV4-2 combines with J gene TRBJ2-1; 8 positions match TRBD2. The sequence derives from a woman aged 18-30 years in good health. CDR3 loop: CASSPLSGAISYNEQFF. DNA for the CDR3: TGTGCCAGCAGCCCACTTAGCGGGGCGATCTCCTACAATGAGCAGTTCTTC.